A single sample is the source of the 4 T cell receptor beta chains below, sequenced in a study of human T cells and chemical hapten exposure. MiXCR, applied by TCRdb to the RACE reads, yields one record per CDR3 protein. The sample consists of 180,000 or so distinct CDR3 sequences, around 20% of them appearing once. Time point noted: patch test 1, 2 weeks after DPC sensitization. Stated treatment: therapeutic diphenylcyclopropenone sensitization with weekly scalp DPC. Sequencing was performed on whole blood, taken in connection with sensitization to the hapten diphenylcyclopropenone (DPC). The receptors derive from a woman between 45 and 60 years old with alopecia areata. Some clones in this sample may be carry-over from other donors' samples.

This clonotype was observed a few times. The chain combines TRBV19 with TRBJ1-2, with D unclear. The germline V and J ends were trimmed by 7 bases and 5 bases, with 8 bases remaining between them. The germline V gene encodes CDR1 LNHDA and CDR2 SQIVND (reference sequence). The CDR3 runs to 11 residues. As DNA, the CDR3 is TGTGCCAGTAACGGAGAATATGGCTACACCTTC. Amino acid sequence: CASNGEYGYTF. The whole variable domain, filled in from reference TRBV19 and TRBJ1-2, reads DGGITQSPKYLFRKEGQNVTLSCEQNLNHDAMYWYRQDPGQGLRLIYYSQIVNDFQKGDIAEGYSVSREKKESFPLTVTSAQKNPTAFYLCASNGEYGYTFGSGTRLTVV.

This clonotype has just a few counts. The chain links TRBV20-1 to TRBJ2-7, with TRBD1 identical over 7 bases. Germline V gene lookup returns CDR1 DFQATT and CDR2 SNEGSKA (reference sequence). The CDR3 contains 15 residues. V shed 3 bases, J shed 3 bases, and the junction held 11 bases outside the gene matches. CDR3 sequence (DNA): TGCAGTGCTAGTGCGCTGGGACAGACTATCTACGAGCAGTACTTC. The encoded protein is CSASALGQTIYEQYF.

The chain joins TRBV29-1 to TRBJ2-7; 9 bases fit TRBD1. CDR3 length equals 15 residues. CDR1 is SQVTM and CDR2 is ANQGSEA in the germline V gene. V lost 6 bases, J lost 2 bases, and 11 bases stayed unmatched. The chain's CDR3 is CSVVKQGASAYEQYF. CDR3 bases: TGCAGCGTCGTAAAACAGGGGGCGAGCGCCTACGAGCAGTACTTC.

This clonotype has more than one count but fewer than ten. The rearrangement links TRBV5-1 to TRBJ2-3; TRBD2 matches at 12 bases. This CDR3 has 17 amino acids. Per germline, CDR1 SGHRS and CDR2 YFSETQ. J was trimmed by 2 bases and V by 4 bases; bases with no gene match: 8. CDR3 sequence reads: CASSTPSGRASTDTQYF. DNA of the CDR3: TGCGCCAGCAGCACCCCTAGCGGGAGGGCCTCCACAGATACGCAGTATTTT.